These 5 T cell receptor beta chains share one sample of origin, sequenced in a study of T cell repertoires in cytomegalovirus infection. TCRdb reprocessed the reads with MiXCR, giving one entry per CDR3 protein. The repertoire holds hundreds of thousands of distinct CDR3 sequences, with approximately 30% as singletons. These TCRs are of unknown antigen specificity. Source: cultured CD8+ T cells from PBMCs, taken from culture after CMV antigen stimulation. Receptor source: a human donor in good health (CMV status not recorded). Some clones in this sample may be carry-over from other donors' samples.

This clonotype was counted ten times or more. V and J are TRBV7-6 and TRBJ2-5, with D unclear. Trimming left V 1 base short and J 5 bases short, with 8 bases between. The germline gives CDR1 SGHVS, CDR2 FNYEAQ. The CDR3 is made up of 13 amino acids. DNA for the CDR3: TGTGCCAGCAGCTTAGATAACCCGGAGACCCAGTACTTC. Translating gives CASSLDNPETQYF.

The sample holds a few counts of this clonotype. The junction shows a germline mismatch at one end, possibly a read error. CDR3: CASSPGGRGTDYTDTQYF. CDR3 coding DNA: TGTGCTAGCAGCCCCGGAGGGAGGGGGACCGATTACACAGATACGCAGTATTTT. V is TRBV7-7 and J is TRBJ2-3; TRBD2 might be the D (7 bases). This CDR3 spans 18 amino acids. Germline loops: CDR1 SSHAT, CDR2 FNYEAQ (reference sequence).

The J gene is TRBJ1-1, the V gene TRBV4-1, with TRBD1 matching over 10 bases. V shed 2 bases, J shed 4 bases, and the junction held 4 bases outside the gene matches. The germline CDR1 and CDR2 sequences are MGHRA and YSYEKL. The CDR3 is 15 amino acids. CDR3 protein: CASSQLTGGLTEAFF. The CDR3 DNA is TGCGCCAGCAGCCAATTGACAGGGGGCCTCACTGAAGCTTTCTTT.

The genes are TRBV6-2 or TRBV6-3 and TRBJ2-5; a possible D gene is TRBD2 (5 bases). This CDR3 has 13 amino acids. V lost 8 bases to trimming and J lost 0 bases, with 10 bases between them. The V gene's germline CDR1 is MNHEY and CDR2 SVGEGT. CDR3 nucleotide sequence: TGTGCCAGCCAAAGGGAGTACCAAGAGACCCAGTACTTC. Its protein is CASQREYQETQYF.

Comment on this clonotype: At one of its ends the junction is not consistent with the germline gene, which may arise from a read error. The chain employs TRBV7-6 and TRBJ1-4, with TRBD1 identical over 8 bases. The CDR3 extends over 16 amino acids. From germline, CDR1 is SGHVS and CDR2 FNYEAQ. This CDR3 reads CGSTNTRDRFNEKLFF. The CDR3 DNA is TGTGGCAGCACCAATACTCGGGACAGGTTTAATGAAAAACTGTTTTTT. Together with reference TRBV7-6 and TRBJ1-4, the CDR3 gives the full variable domain: GAGVSQSPRYKVTKRGQDVALRCDPISGHVSLYWYRQALGQGPEFLTYFNYEAQQDKSGLPNDRFSAERPEGSISTLTIQRTEQRDSAMYRCGSTNTRDRFNEKLFFGSGTQLSVL.